This is a list of T cell receptor beta chains from one sample in a study of preoperative IRX-2 immunotherapy in early breast cancer. The repertoire was sequenced with immunoSEQ multiplex PCR; TCRdb's copy has only in-frame clones and lacks some. Counted here are about 29,000 clones, roughly 89% occurring once; the ten biggest clones make up roughly 10%. The sample was collected from a patient treated with IRX-2 immunotherapy. The source of these receptors is a human donor with breast cancer. Both conserved end residues are part of each CDR3. D genes are given only for firm matches. Size tells how often a clone was seen (once, few, many) or the class of an expanded clone, and some rows leave it out.

d_call | j_call | v_call | clone_size | cdr3_length | cdr3_aa | cdr3_nt
TRBD2 | TRBJ2-7 | TRBV7-6 | NA | 16 | CASSLVDGGDSYEQYF | TGTGCCAGCAGCTTAGTGGACGGGGGGGACTCCTACGAGCAGTACTTC
NA | TRBJ2-7 | TRBV6-1 | NA | 11 | CASSDNYEQYF | TGTGCCAGCAGTGACAACTACGAGCAGTACTTC
TRBD2 | TRBJ2-5 | TRBV7-2 | NA | 15 | CASSPGEGHQETQYF | TGTGCCAGCAGCCCCGGGGAGGGACACCAAGAGACCCAGTACTTC
NA | TRBJ2-7 | TRBV4-3 | NA | 15 | CASSQVSSNSYEQYF | TGCGCCAGCAGCCAAGTTAGCAGCAACTCCTACGAGCAGTACTTC
TRBD2 | TRBJ2-7 | TRBV9 | NA | 15 | CASSVAGLAGGEQYF | TGTGCCAGCAGCGTCGCAGGACTAGCGGGGGGCGAGCAGTACTTC
NA | TRBJ1-1 | TRBV5-1 | NA | 16 | CASSLRSNWGDTEAFF | TGCGCCAGCAGCTTAAGGTCAAACTGGGGAGACACTGAAGCTTTCTTT
NA | TRBJ2-5 | TRBV28 | NA | 11 | CASSFEETQYF | TGTGCCAGCAGTTTTGAGGAGACCCAGTACTTC
TRBD1 | TRBJ2-3 | TRBV7-6 | NA | 15 | CASSLSGQGIDTQYF | TGTGCCAGCAGCTTATCGGGACAGGGTATTGATACGCAGTATTTT
TRBD1 | TRBJ2-7 | TRBV4-1 | once | 13 | CASSQQGAYEQYF | TGCGCCAGCAGCCAACAGGGGGCCTACGAGCAGTACTTC
NA | TRBJ1-2 | TRBV27 | NA | 17 | CASSSTFRDVVYYGYTF | TGTGCCAGCAGTTCGACCTTCAGGGACGTGGTTTACTATGGCTACACCTTC
TRBD2 | TRBJ2-2 | TRBV7-6 | once | 16 | CASSSLAGGTGGELFF | TGTGCCAGCAGCTCACTAGCGGGAGGAACCGGCGGGGAGCTGTTTTTT
NA | TRBJ2-5 | TRBV5-1 | NA | 13 | CASSFNMQETQYF | TGCGCCAGCAGCTTCAACATGCAAGAGACCCAGTACTTC
NA | TRBJ2-7 | TRBV28 | NA | 16 | CASSLTGTTISYEQYF | TGTGCCAGCAGTTTAACGGGGACAACCATCTCCTACGAGCAGTACTTC
TRBD1 | TRBJ2-7 | TRBV28 | NA | 12 | CASRQGSYEQYF | TGTGCCAGCAGACAGGGGTCCTACGAGCAGTACTTC
NA | TRBJ2-3 | TRBV7-2 | NA | 14 | CASSFGGAADTQYF | TGTGCCAGCAGTTTTGGCGGGGCGGCAGATACGCAGTATTTT
NA | TRBJ2-3 | TRBV5-1 | NA | 13 | CASSLGGTDTQYF | TGCGCCAGCAGCTTGGGGGGTACAGATACGCAGTATTTT
NA | TRBJ2-1 | TRBV30 | NA | 14 | CAWSVLGANNEQFF | TGTGCCTGGAGTGTGTTGGGGGCGAATAATGAGCAGTTCTTC
TRBD1 | TRBJ1-4 | TRBV9 | few | 15 | CASSERQGRGEKLFF | TGTGCCAGCAGCGAACGACAGGGGCGGGGTGAAAAACTGTTTTTT
TRBD2 | TRBJ2-7 | TRBV4-3 | NA | 15 | CASSQRTSAFYEQYF | TGCGCCAGCAGCCAACGGACTAGCGCATTCTACGAGCAGTACTTC
NA | TRBJ1-5 | TRBV2 | few | 13 | CASSSRINQPQHF | TGTGCCAGCAGTAGCAGGATCAATCAGCCCCAGCATTTT
NA | TRBJ1-3 | TRBV7-6 | NA | 16 | CASSLTGPSSGNTIYF | TGTGCCAGCAGCTTAACAGGGCCCAGCTCTGGAAACACCATATATTTT
TRBD2 | TRBJ2-7 | TRBV12-5 | NA | 18 | CASGLELILAGGPYEQYF | TGTGCTAGTGGTTTGGAGTTAATACTAGCGGGGGGTCCCTACGAGCAGTACTTC
NA | TRBJ2-1 | TRBV6-1 | NA | 15 | CASTERAGSYNEQFF | TGTGCCAGCACCGAAAGGGCAGGCTCCTACAATGAGCAGTTCTTC
NA | TRBJ1-2 | TRBV19 | NA | 14 | CASYTDSPVRSYTF | TGTGCCAGTTACACGGACAGTCCCGTAAGGAGCTACACCTTC
NA | TRBJ2-1 | TRBV7-9 | NA | 15 | CASSLIQAAYNEQFF | TGTGCCAGCAGCTTAATCCAGGCGGCCTACAATGAGCAGTTCTTC
TRBD1 | TRBJ1-5 | TRBV28 | NA | 14 | CASTANRGHQPQHF | TGTGCCAGCACCGCGAACAGGGGGCATCAGCCCCAGCATTTT
TRBD2 | TRBJ2-2 | TRBV5-4 | NA | 17 | CASSKGLAGQNTGELFF | TGTGCCAGCAGCAAGGGACTAGCGGGACAGAACACCGGGGAGCTGTTTTTT
TRBD1 | TRBJ1-2 | TRBV5-1 | few | 15 | CASSSLGQGAPGYTF | TGCGCCAGCAGCTCTCTTGGACAGGGGGCGCCTGGCTACACCTTC
NA | TRBJ2-7 | TRBV27 | NA | 15 | CASRLEGRNFYEQYF | TGTGCCAGCAGACTAGAAGGTAGAAACTTCTACGAGCAGTACTTC
NA | TRBJ2-2 | TRBV6-8 | few | 18 | CASGLRGGGRSDTGELFF | TGTGCCAGCGGATTAAGGGGCGGTGGACGTAGTGACACCGGGGAGCTGTTTTTT
NA | TRBJ2-3 | TRBV7-9 | NA | 18 | CASSLRGEGYPGGDTQYF | TGTGCCAGCAGCTTAAGAGGCGAGGGCTACCCCGGCGGAGATACGCAGTATTTT
NA | TRBJ2-2 | TRBV7-2 | NA | 13 | CASSSGTRGELFF | TGTGCCAGCAGCTCAGGGACGCGCGGGGAGCTGTTTTTT
TRBD2 | TRBJ2-5 | TRBV28 | NA | 15 | CASSRTSGPQETQYF | TGTGCCAGCAGCCGGACTAGCGGGCCACAAGAGACCCAGTACTTC
NA | TRBJ1-4 | TRBV6-9 | once | 16 | CATKLIRRAENEKLFF | TGTGCCACCAAGCTAATACGGCGGGCCGAAAATGAAAAACTGTTTTTT
TRBD2 | TRBJ2-3 | TRBV9 | NA | 15 | CASGQGTSGSDTQYF | TGTGCCAGCGGTCAGGGGACTAGCGGATCAGATACGCAGTATTTT
NA | TRBJ1-3 | TRBV5-1 | once | 12 | CASGQGGNTIYF | TGCGCCAGCGGACAAGGTGGAAACACCATATATTTT
NA | TRBJ2-7 | TRBV6-6 | NA | 13 | CASSRGIAHEQYF | TGTGCCAGCAGCAGGGGAATCGCCCACGAGCAGTACTTC
NA | TRBJ1-2 | TRBV4-1 | NA | 17 | CASSQADLTAGVYGYTF | TGCGCCAGCAGCCAAGCGGATTTAACGGCGGGTGTCTATGGCTACACCTTC
NA | TRBJ2-7 | TRBV27 | NA | 15 | CASRLEGRNFYEQYF | TGTGCCAGCAGACTAGAAGGTAGAAACTTCTACGAGCAGTACTTC
NA | TRBJ2-6 | TRBV5-1 | NA | 15 | CASSPQSSGANVLTF | TGCGCCAGCAGTCCACAGAGCTCTGGGGCCAACGTCCTGACTTTC
NA | TRBJ2-5 | TRBV19 | NA | 14 | CASSARTPQETQYF | TGTGCCAGTAGTGCCCGGACACCGCAAGAGACCCAGTACTTC
TRBD2 | TRBJ2-1 | TRBV5-4 | NA | 18 | CASSHTSGGRASYNEQFF | TGTGCCAGCAGCCACACTAGCGGGGGGCGCGCGTCCTACAATGAGCAGTTCTTC
NA | TRBJ2-5 | TRBV2 | NA | 10 | CASSQETQYF | TGTGCCAGCAGCCAAGAGACCCAGTACTTC